The clone carrying this TCR beta chain was counted a few times. The V gene's germline CDR1 is ENHRY and CDR2 SYGVKD. J lost 3 bases, V lost 4 bases, and 11 bases had no gene match. The CDR3 has 18 amino acids. The source of the sample is a study of glioma-infiltrating T cells. TCR alpha and beta CDR3 regions were amplified from RNA using iRepertoire nested multiplex PCR. TCRdb ran MiXCR on the multiplex PCR reads and lists one entry per CDR3 protein. The data contain some 160,000 distinct CDR3 sequences, about 46% of them seen just once; the ten biggest clones take up roughly 5.2%. This receptor was taken from a human donor with low-grade glioma or glioblastoma, undergoing nonglioma brain surgery, or in good health (not recorded which). The rearrangement uses TRBV10-3 and TRBJ2-2; TRBD2 matches 10 bases. Sequenced: glioma tissue, nonneoplastic brain tissue, or PBMCs (not recorded which). Written as DNA, the CDR3 is TGTGCCATCAGTGCATTTAAAGGGCTAGCGGGGGACACCGGGGAGCTGTTTTTT. Its protein product is CAISAFKGLAGDTGELFF.